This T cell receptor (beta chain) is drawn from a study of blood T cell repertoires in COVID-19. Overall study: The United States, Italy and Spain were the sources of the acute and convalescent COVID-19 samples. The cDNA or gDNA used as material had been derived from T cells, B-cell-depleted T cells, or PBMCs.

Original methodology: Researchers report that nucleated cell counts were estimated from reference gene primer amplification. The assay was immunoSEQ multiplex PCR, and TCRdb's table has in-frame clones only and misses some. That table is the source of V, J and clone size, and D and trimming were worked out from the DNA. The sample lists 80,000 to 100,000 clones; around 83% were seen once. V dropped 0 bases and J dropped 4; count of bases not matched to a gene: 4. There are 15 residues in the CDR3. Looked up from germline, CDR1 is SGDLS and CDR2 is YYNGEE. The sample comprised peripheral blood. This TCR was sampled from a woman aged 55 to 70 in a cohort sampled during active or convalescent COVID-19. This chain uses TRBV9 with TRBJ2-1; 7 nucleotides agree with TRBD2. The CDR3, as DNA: TGTGCCAGCAGCGTAGGTAGTAGCGGGTACAATGAGCAGTTCTTC. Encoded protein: CASSVGSSGYNEQFF.